Listed below are T cell receptor beta chains from one sample, sequenced in a study of T cell repertoires in cytomegalovirus infection. TCRdb reprocessed the reads with MiXCR, giving one entry per CDR3 protein. Here the sample spans 600,000 to 800,000 distinct CDR3 sequences, approximately 24% being singletons. The specimen sequenced was CD8+ T cells from PBMCs. Receptor source: a human donor in good health (CMV status not recorded). Some clones in this sample may be carry-over from other donors' samples. Each CDR3 is given with its conserved first and last residue. D genes are given only for firm matches. Only some rows state a clone size, as once, few, many or a class for expanded clones.

TRBJ2-1	TRBV7-9	-	TRBD2	CASSLDPGLASNEQFF	TGTGCCAGCAGCTTGGATCCGGGACTAGCGAGCAATGAGCAGTTCTTC
TRBJ1-1	TRBV20-1	many	TRBD1	CSARNLTGTETNTEAFF	TGCAGTGCTAGAAACTTGACCGGGACAGAGACAAACACTGAAGCTTTCTTT
TRBJ1-5	TRBV28	-	-	CASRVELDYQPQHF	TGTGCCAGCAGGGTGGAACTAGATTATCAGCCCCAGCATTTT
TRBJ2-7	TRBV2	few	-	CASRADILYEQYF	TGTGCCAGCAGAGCGGACATTCTTTACGAGCAGTACTTC
TRBJ2-3	TRBV6-5	few	-	CASSYFLPSVGGTDTQYF	TGTGCCAGCAGTTACTTTCTCCCTTCCGTCGGGGGCACAGATACGCAGTATTTT
TRBJ2-1	TRBV12-3/TRBV12-4	-	-	CASSAPSRQFF	TGTGCCAGCAGTGCGCCTTCTCGCCAGTTCTTC
TRBJ2-7	TRBV7-9	-	-	CASSLDAGAREQYF	TGTGCCAGCAGCTTAGATGCAGGGGCACGCGAGCAGTACTTC
TRBJ1-1	TRBV28	-	-	CASYGVQGLSGDTEAFF	TGTGCCAGCTACGGAGTCCAGGGTTTATCGGGGGACACTGAAGCTTTCTTT
TRBJ1-1	TRBV12-3/TRBV12-4	few	-	CASSLGYSEAFF	TGTGCCAGCAGTTTGGGGTATTCGGAAGCTTTCTTT
TRBJ2-7	TRBV7-6	-	-	CVSSPGTALVEQYF	TGTGTCAGCAGCCCAGGGACCGCTCTGGTCGAGCAGTACTTC
TRBJ1-4	TRBV7-9	many	-	CASSPLQGEDNEKLFF	TGTGCCAGCAGCCCCTTGCAAGGGGAAGATAATGAAAAACTGTTTTTT
TRBJ1-6	TRBV28	many	-	CASSSPNREGGSPLHF	TGTGCCAGCAGTTCCCCGAACAGGGAAGGGGGTTCACCCCTCCACTTT
TRBJ1-2	TRBV7-2	many	-	CASSPRAVWKRYTF	TGTGCCAGCAGCCCCCGGGCCGTTTGGAAACGCTACACCTTC
TRBJ2-5	TRBV28	few	TRBD2	CASSFGLAGNQETQYF	TGTGCCAGCAGTTTTGGACTAGCGGGGAACCAAGAGACCCAGTACTTC
TRBJ2-1	TRBV10-2	many	-	CASSEEYNEQFF	TGCGCCAGCAGTGAGGAATACAATGAGCAGTTCTTC
TRBJ1-1	TRBV9	-	-	CASSVTPGGGTEAFF	TGTGCCAGCAGCGTGACCCCGGGGGGGGGCACTGAAGCTTTCTTT
TRBJ2-1	TRBV24-1	-	TRBD1	CATSQGATGNSYNEQFF	TGTGCCACCAGTCAGGGGGCGACGGGCAACTCCTACAATGAGCAGTTCTTC
TRBJ1-5	TRBV28	few	-	CASSLRQGDSNQPQHF	TGTGCCAGCAGTTTACGGCAGGGTGATAGCAATCAGCCCCAGCATTTT
TRBJ2-1	TRBV4-3	-	TRBD2	CASSPLGGARVF	TGCGCCAGCAGCCCGCTCGGGGGGGCCAGGGTCTTC
TRBJ2-1	TRBV7-8	many	-	CASSLSRLQQFF	TGTGCCAGCAGCTTATCTCGATTACAGCAGTTCTTC
TRBJ2-5	TRBV28	many	-	CASSEAGTQETQYF	TGTGCCAGCAGTGAGGCGGGGACTCAAGAGACCCAGTACTTC
TRBJ1-4	TRBV28	many	-	CASSLLDDNEKLFF	TGTGCCAGCAGTTTACTCGATGATAATGAAAAACTGTTTTTT
TRBJ2-1	TRBV28	once	-	CASSFSQPIYNEQFF	TGTGCCAGCAGTTTTAGCCAACCCATCTACAATGAGCAGTTCTTC
TRBJ2-7	TRBV2	few	TRBD1	CASSWGFGTGLYEQYF	TGTGCCAGCAGTTGGGGCTTTGGGACAGGCCTCTACGAGCAGTACTTC
TRBJ1-2	TRBV20-1	-	-	CSARLGPPHPNYGYTF	TGCAGTGCTAGACTGGGCCCGCCCCATCCTAACTATGGCTACACCTTC
TRBJ2-2	TRBV12-3/TRBV12-4	many	-	CASSPLRGELFF	TGTGCCAGCAGTCCCCTTCGTGGGGAGCTGTTTTTT
TRBJ1-5	TRBV25-1	-	-	CASSELLRRRLNQPQHF	TGTGCCAGCAGTGAATTATTGAGACGGAGGCTCAATCAGCCCCAGCATTTT
TRBJ1-1	TRBV6-5	-	-	CASNSLQGRTEAFF	TGTGCCAGCAACTCCCTCCAGGGGCGGACTGAAGCTTTCTTT
TRBJ1-5	TRBV20-1	-	TRBD1	CSASPLTGPHQPQHF	TGCAGTGCCTCTCCTCTGACAGGGCCTCATCAGCCCCAGCATTTT
TRBJ2-2	TRBV7-2	few	-	CASSLAVEELFF	TGTGCCAGCAGCTTAGCGGTGGAGGAGCTGTTTTTT
TRBJ2-7	TRBV20-1	-	-	CSAPVPGVLSYEQYF	TGCAGTGCTCCAGTGCCGGGGGTCCTCTCCTACGAGCAGTACTTC
TRBJ1-6	TRBV20-1	-	TRBD1	CSARKREGALSPLHF	TGCAGTGCTAGGAAAAGAGAGGGGGCCCTTTCACCCCTCCACTTT
TRBJ2-5	TRBV6-1	-	-	CASSEFWGSGETQYF	TGTGCCAGCAGTGAGTTCTGGGGGTCAGGGGAGACCCAGTACTTC
TRBJ1-1	TRBV13	-	-	CASSPSTGWTEAFF	TGTGCCAGCAGCCCCTCGACAGGCTGGACTGAAGCTTTCTTT
TRBJ2-5	TRBV9	-	-	CASSVGAAVETQYF	TGTGCCAGCAGCGTAGGCGCAGCGGTGGAGACCCAGTACTTC
TRBJ1-1	TRBV27	many	TRBD1	CASSPRDRRNTEAFF	TGTGCCAGCAGTCCCCGGGACAGGAGGAACACTGAAGCTTTCTTT
TRBJ1-2	TRBV7-9	few	-	CASSHEVEGRDGYTF	TGTGCCAGCAGCCACGAGGTCGAGGGGCGCGATGGCTACACCTTC